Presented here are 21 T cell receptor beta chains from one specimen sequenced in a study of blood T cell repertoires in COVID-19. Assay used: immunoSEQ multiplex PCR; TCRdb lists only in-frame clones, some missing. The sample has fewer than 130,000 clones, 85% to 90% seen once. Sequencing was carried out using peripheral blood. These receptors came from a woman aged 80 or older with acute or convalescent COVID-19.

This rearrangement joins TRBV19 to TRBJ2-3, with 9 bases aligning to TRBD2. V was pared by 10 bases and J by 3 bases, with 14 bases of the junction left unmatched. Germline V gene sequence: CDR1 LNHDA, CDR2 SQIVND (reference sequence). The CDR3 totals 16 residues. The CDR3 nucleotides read TGTGCCACCCGTACCACCGGCGGGGGGGCAACAGATACGCAGTATTTT. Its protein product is CATRTTGGGATDTQYF.

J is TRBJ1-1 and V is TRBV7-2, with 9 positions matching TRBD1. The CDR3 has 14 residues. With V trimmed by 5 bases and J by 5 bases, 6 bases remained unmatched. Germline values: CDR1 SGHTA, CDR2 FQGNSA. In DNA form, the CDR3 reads TGTGCCAGCAGCCCGACAGGGGGTCGTACTGAAGCTTTCTTT. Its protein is CASSPTGGRTEAFF. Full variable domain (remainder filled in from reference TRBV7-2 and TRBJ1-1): GAGVSQSPSNKVTEKGKDVELRCDPISGHTALYWYRQSLGQGLEFLIYFQGNSAPDKSGLPSDRFSAERTGGSVSTLTIQRTQQEDSAVYLCASSPTGGRTEAFFGQGTRLTVV.

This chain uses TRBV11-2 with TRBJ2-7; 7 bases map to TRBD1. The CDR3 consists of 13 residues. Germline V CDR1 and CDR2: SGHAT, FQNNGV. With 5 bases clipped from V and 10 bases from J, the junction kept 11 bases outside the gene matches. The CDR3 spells CASSPRDSLAQYF. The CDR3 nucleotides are TGTGCCAGCAGCCCCCGGGACAGCCTAGCACAGTACTTC.

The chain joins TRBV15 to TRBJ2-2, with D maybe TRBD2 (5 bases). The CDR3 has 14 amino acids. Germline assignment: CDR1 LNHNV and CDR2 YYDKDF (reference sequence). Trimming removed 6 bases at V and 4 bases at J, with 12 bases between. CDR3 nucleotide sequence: TGTGCCACCAGACTAGGCACGGGCACCGGGGAGCTGTTTTTT. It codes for CATRLGTGTGELFF.

The CDR3, as DNA: TGTGCCAGCAGCTTAGGAGAGGGTGATCAGCCCCAGCATTTT. It is translated as CASSLGEGDQPQHF. This chain joins TRBV7-8 and TRBJ1-5; D gene unclear. Between the trimmed V and J ends, which lost 1 base and 5 bases, there was a span of 9 bases. Germline CDR1 reads SGHVS; CDR2 reads FQNEAQ. This CDR3 contains 14 residues. The full variable domain, in which reference TRBV7-8 and TRBJ1-5 provide the parts outside the CDR3, is GAGVSQSPRYKVAKRGQDVALRCDPISGHVSLFWYQQALGQGPEFLTYFQNEAQLDKSGLPSDRFFAERPEGSVSTLKIQRTQQEDSAVYLCASSLGEGDQPQHFGDGTRLSIL.

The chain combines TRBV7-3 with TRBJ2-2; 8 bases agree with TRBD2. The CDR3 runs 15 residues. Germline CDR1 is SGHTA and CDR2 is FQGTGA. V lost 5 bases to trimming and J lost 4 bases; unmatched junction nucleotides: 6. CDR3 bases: TGTGCCAGCAGCCGATATACTAGCGGCACCGGGGAGCTGTTTTTT. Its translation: CASSRYTSGTGELFF.

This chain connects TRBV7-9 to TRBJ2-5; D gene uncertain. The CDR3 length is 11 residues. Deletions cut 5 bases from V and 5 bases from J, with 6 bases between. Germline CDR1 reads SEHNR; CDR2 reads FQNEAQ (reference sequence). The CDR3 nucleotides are TGTGCCAGCAGCCTTGTGGAGACCCAGTACTTC. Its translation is CASSLVETQYF.

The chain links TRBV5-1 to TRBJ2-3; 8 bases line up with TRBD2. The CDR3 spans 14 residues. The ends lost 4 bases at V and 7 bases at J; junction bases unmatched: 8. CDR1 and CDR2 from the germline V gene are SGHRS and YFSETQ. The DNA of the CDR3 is TGCGCCAGCAGCACCGGACTAGCTTCGAATACGCAGTATTTT. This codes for CASSTGLASNTQYF.

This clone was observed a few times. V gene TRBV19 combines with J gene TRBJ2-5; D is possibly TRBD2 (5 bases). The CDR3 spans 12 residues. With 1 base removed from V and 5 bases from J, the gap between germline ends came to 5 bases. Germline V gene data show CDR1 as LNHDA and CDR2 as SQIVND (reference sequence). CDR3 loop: CASSIAGETQYF. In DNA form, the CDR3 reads TGTGCCAGTAGTATAGCGGGGGAGACCCAGTACTTC.

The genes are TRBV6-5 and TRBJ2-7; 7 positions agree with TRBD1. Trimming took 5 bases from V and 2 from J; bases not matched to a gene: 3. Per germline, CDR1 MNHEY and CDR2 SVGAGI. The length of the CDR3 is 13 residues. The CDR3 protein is CASSKTGAYEQYF. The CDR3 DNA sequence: TGTGCCAGCAGTAAAACAGGGGCCTACGAGCAGTACTTC.

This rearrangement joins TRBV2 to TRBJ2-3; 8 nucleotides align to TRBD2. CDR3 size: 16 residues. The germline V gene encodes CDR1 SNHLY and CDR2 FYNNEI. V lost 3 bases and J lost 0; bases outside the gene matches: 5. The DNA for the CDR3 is TGTGCCAGCAGTGACGAGACTAGCGTTAGCACAGATACGCAGTATTTT. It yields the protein CASSDETSVSTDTQYF.

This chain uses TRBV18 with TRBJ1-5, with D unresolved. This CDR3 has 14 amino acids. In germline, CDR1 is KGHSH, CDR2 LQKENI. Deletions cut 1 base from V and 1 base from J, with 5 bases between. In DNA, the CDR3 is TGTGCCAGCTCACCACTACAGAGCAATCAGCCCCAGCATTTT. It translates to CASSPLQSNQPQHF.

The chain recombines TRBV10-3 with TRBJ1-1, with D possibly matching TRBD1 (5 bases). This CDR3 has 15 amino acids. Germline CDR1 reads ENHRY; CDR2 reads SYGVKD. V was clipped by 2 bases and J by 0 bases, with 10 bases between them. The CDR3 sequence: CAISERGGMNTEAFF. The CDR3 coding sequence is TGTGCCATCAGTGAGAGGGGAGGGATGAACACTGAAGCTTTCTTT.

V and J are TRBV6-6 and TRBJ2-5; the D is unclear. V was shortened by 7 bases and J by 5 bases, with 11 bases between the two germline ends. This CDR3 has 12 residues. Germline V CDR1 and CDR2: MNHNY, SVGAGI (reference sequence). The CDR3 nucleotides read TGTGCCAGCATCGTCCCCCCGGAGACCCAGTACTTC. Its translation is CASIVPPETQYF.

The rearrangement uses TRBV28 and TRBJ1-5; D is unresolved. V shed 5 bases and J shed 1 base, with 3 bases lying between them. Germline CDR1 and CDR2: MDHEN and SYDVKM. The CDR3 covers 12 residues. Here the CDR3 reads CASSRSNQPQHF. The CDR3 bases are TGTGCCAGCAGTCGGAGCAATCAGCCCCAGCATTTT.

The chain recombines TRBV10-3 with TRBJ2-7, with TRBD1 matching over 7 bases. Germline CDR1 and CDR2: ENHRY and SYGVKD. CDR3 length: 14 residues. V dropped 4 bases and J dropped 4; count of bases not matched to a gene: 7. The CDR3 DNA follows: TGTGCCATCAGTGCCTCAGGGACAGAGTACGAGCAGTACTTC. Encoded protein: CAISASGTEYEQYF.

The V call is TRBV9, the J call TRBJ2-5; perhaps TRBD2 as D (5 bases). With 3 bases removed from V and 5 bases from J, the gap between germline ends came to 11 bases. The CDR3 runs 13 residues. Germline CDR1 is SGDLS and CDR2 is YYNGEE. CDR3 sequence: CASSERPGETQYF. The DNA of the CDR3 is TGTGCCAGCAGCGAGCGACCGGGGGAGACCCAGTACTTC.

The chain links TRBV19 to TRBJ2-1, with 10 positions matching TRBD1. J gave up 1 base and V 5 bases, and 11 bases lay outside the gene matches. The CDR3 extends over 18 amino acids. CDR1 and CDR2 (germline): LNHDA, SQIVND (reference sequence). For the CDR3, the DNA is TGTGCCAGTAGTGTCCCCCGACAGGGGGCGAATTCCTACAATGAGCAGTTCTTC. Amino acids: CASSVPRQGANSYNEQFF.

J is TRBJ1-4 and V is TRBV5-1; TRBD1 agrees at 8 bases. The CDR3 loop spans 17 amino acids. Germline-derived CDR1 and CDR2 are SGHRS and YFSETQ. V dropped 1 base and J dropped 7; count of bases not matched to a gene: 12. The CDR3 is CASSLFPTRQGIEKLFF. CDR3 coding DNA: TGCGCCAGCAGCTTGTTCCCCACGAGACAGGGGATTGAAAAACTGTTTTTT.

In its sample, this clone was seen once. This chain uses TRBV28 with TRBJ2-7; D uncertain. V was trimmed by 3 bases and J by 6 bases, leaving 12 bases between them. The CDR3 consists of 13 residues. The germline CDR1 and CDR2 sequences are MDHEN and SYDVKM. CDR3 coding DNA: TGTGCCAGCAGTTTGGGCAGATCAAGCGAGCAGTACTTC. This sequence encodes CASSLGRSSEQYF.

Written as DNA, the CDR3 is TGTGCCTATTCAGGGCTCTCTGGAAACACCATATATTTT. Translated, it gives CAYSGLSGNTIYF. The chain recombines TRBV30 with TRBJ1-3; TRBD1 might be the D (5 bases). CDR1 and CDR2 from the germline V gene are GTSNPN and SVGIG (reference sequence). The V end lost 7 bases, the J end lost 0 bases, and 10 bases lay between the germline ends. This CDR3 region has 13 residues.